A single sample gave rise to the 10 T cell receptor beta chains below, sequenced in a study of technical replicates of blood from a few donors. The data were produced by immunoSEQ multiplex PCR, yet TCRdb's version contains in-frame clones alone and is incomplete. In the table there are 45,000 to 65,000 clones, more than 90% of which are singletons. Sequenced input: PBMCs. Receptors were obtained from a human donor in good health. Some clones in this sample may be carry-over from other donors' samples.

This chain joins TRBV28 and TRBJ2-7; D is possibly TRBD1 (6 bases). The germline CDR1 and CDR2 sequences are MDHEN and SYDVKM. Trimming removed 4 bases at V and 2 bases at J, with 9 bases between. The CDR3 is 13 residues long. The CDR3 region has the DNA TGTGCCAGCAGTTCAACAGGGCCCTACGAGCAGTACTTC. Protein sequence: CASSSTGPYEQYF.

The chain employs TRBV5-6 and TRBJ1-6; possible D gene TRBD1, 5 bases. V lost 3 bases and J lost 9, with 10 bases in between. Germline CDR1 reads SGHDT; CDR2 reads YYEEEE. The CDR3 sequence is 13 residues long. The CDR3 reads CASSWGVTSPLHF. CDR3 coding DNA: TGTGCCAGCAGCTGGGGGGTCACTTCACCCCTCCACTTT.

The chain combines TRBV4-1 with TRBJ1-6, with TRBD1 matching 7 bases. The CDR3 covers 16 residues. Germline lookup yields CDR1 MGHRA and CDR2 YSYEKL. V lost 0 bases and J lost 8; bases outside the gene matches: 7. The chain's CDR3 is CASSQDLNRGDSPLHF. The CDR3 bases are TGCGCCAGCAGCCAAGATTTAAACAGGGGAGATTCACCCCTCCACTTT.

The chain recombines TRBV7-2 with TRBJ1-2; 8 nucleotides match TRBD1. The germline V gene encodes CDR1 SGHTA and CDR2 FQGNSA. This CDR3 has 16 residues. J lost 5 bases, V lost 0 bases, and 8 bases had no gene match. The CDR3 DNA reads TGTGCCAGCAGCTTAGCTGGGCAGGGGGCGGTGTATGGCTACACCTTC. Translating gives CASSLAGQGAVYGYTF. The full variable domain, rest sourced from reference TRBV7-2 and TRBJ1-2, is GAGVSQSPSNKVTEKGKDVELRCDPISGHTALYWYRQSLGQGLEFLIYFQGNSAPDKSGLPSDRFSAERTGGSVSTLTIQRTQQEDSAVYLCASSLAGQGAVYGYTFGSGTRLTVV.

This CDR3 reads CASSSHPGLADSYEQYF. In DNA, the CDR3 is TGCGCCAGCAGCTCGCACCCCGGACTAGCGGACTCCTACGAGCAGTACTTC. The genes are TRBV4-1 and TRBJ2-7; 10 bases fit TRBD2. CDR3 length: 17 amino acids. Germline V gene lookup returns CDR1 MGHRA and CDR2 YSYEKL. Trimming cost V 5 bases and J 0 bases; bases outside gene matches: 10.

The genes are TRBV7-2 and TRBJ2-5; D not certain. Trimming took 6 bases from V and 5 from J, leaving 10 bases between them. The CDR3 runs 12 residues. CDR1 is SGHTA, CDR2 FQGNSA, per germline. CDR3 DNA sequence: TGTGCCAGCAGTCAATACTCGGAGACCCAGTACTTC. It encodes CASSQYSETQYF. The variable domain in full, with the rest retrieved from reference TRBV7-2 and TRBJ2-5, is GAGVSQSPSNKVTEKGKDVELRCDPISGHTALYWYRQSLGQGLEFLIYFQGNSAPDKSGLPSDRFSAERTGGSVSTLTIQRTQQEDSAVYLCASSQYSETQYFGPGTRLLVL.

The rearrangement uses TRBV7-9 and TRBJ2-7, with 9 bases aligning to TRBD2. The CDR3 sequence is 14 residues long. Germline V CDR1 and CDR2: SEHNR, FQNEAQ (reference sequence). The V gene end was trimmed by 5 bases and the J gene end by 2 bases; junction bases not matched to a gene: 4. The CDR3 region has the DNA TGTGCCAGCAGCCCGACTAGCGGCCCCTACGAGCAGTACTTC. Translating it yields CASSPTSGPYEQYF.

The genes are TRBV25-1 and TRBJ1-3, with D tentatively TRBD1 (5 bases). This CDR3 has 13 residues. Germline V lookup: CDR1 MGHDK, CDR2 SYGVNS. Trimming shortened V by 11 bases and J by 3 bases, and 14 bases separated the two germline ends. The CDR3 here is CAHSSGNGNTIYF. CDR3 in DNA: TGTGCCCACTCGTCAGGGAATGGAAACACCATATATTTT.

This rearrangement joins TRBV2 to TRBJ2-7, with D possibly TRBD1 on 6 matching bases. Between the trimmed V and J ends, which lost 8 bases and 2 bases, there was a span of 10 bases. The CDR3 sequence is 12 residues long. Germline V gene sequence: CDR1 SNHLY, CDR2 FYNNEI. The CDR3 region has the DNA TGTGCCAGCGGACAGCGGCCCTACGAGCAGTACTTC. This encodes CASGQRPYEQYF.

Comments on this clone: At one boundary the junction diverges from the germline segment, which might be a read error. This rearrangement joins TRBV6-1 to TRBJ1-2; 9 bases line up with TRBD1. In germline, CDR1 is MNHNS, CDR2 SASEGT. CDR3 length: 12 residues. The CDR3 DNA reads as TGTGCCAGCCGAGGACAGGGGACGGATAATGCCTTC. Translation: CASRGQGTDNAF.